These 5 T cell receptor beta chains came from one sample sequenced in a study of blood T cells in healthy people across ages. Then a second PCR, running roughly 6 to 12 cycles, was carried out with a sample-barcoded 5' primer and a J-beta primer mix. TCRdb reprocessed the 5' RACE reads via MiXCR and lists one record per CDR3 protein. This sample has about 760,000 distinct CDR3 sequences, with around 25% found just once. This same sample was also part of a study on T cells of mothers and their children.

Specimen: blood. Every receptor here comes from a boy younger than 18 in good health.

This clonotype appeared a few times. The chain couples TRBV5-1 to TRBJ2-5, with 7 bases aligning to TRBD2. This CDR3 contains 16 residues. The germline CDR1 and CDR2 sequences are SGHRS and YFSETQ. With V trimmed by 4 bases and J by 4 bases, 13 bases remained unmatched. CDR3 coding DNA: TGCGCCAGCAGCCCGTTGACTAGCCGTCGGGGAGAGACCCAGTACTTC. Protein product: CASSPLTSRRGETQYF.

This clonotype was detected many times. This chain uses TRBV2 with TRBJ2-1; TRBD2 aligns across 11 bases. The V segment lost 1 base and the J segment 7 bases; nucleotides outside the gene matches: 3. Germline V CDR1 and CDR2: SNHLY, FYNNEI. CDR3 length: 15 residues. The CDR3 protein is CASSEGLAGGNEQFF. In DNA form, the CDR3 reads TGTGCCAGCAGTGAAGGGCTAGCGGGAGGAAATGAGCAGTTCTTC.

This clonotype was picked up a small number of times. This chain uses TRBV7-9 with TRBJ2-5; D might be TRBD2 (5 bases). TRBJ2-1 explains the end of the DNA better; the J call may be wrong. This CDR3 has 14 amino acids. From germline, CDR1 is SEHNR and CDR2 FQNEAQ (reference sequence). The CDR3 nucleotides read TGTGCCAGCACCGACTACCTATTGGGGAATGAGCAGTTCTTC. Translated: CASTDYLLGNEQFF.

This clonotype has more than one count but fewer than ten. The rearrangement uses TRBV29-1 and TRBJ2-1; D call uncertain. CDR1 and CDR2 (germline): SQVTM, ANQGSEA. Trimming cost V 1 base and J 7 bases, with 17 bases left between them. This CDR3 region has 15 residues. CDR3 in DNA: TGCAGCGTTGAAGTGGAATCGGGTGGTGGGAATGAGCAGTTCTTC. Protein: CSVEVESGGGNEQFF.

The chain joins TRBV9 to TRBJ2-5; tentatively, D is TRBD2 (6 bases). Germline CDR1 reads SGDLS; CDR2 reads YYNGEE. CDR3 length equals 14 residues. Trimming left V 1 base short and J 3 bases short, with 10 bases between. CDR3 DNA: TGTGCCAGCAGCGTACCAGGCGGGGAAGAGACCCAGTACTTC. It specifies CASSVPGGEETQYF.